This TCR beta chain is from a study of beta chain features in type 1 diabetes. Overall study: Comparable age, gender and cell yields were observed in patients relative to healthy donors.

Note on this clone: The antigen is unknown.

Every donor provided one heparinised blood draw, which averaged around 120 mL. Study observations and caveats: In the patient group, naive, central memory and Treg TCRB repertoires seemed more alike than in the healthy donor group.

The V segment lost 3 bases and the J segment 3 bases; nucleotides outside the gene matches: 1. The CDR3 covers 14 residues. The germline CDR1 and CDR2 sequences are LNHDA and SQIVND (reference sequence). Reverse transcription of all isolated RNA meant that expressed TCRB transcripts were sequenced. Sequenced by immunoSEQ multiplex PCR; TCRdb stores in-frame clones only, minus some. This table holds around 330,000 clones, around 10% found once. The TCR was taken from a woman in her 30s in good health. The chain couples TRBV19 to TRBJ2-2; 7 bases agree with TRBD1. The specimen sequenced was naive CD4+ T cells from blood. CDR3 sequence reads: CASSIQGDTGELFF. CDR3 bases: TGTGCCAGTAGTATTCAGGGGGACACCGGGGAGCTGTTTTTT.